This entry lists 19 T cell receptor beta chains sequenced from one sample in a study of response to subunit inactivated influenza vaccine. TCRdb re-called the RT-PCR reads with MiXCR, one entry per CDR3 protein. The sample records fewer than 750,000 distinct CDR3 sequences, roughly 15% being singletons. Sample: PBMCs from blood, taken approximately 12 days after vaccination. These receptors were taken from a man aged 45-65 years who received an inactivated influenza vaccine.

This chain uses TRBV29-1 with TRBJ2-1, with 8 nucleotides matching TRBD2. J was trimmed by 8 bases and V by 4 bases; bases with no gene match: 10. The CDR3 is 14 amino acids. Germline CDR1 reads SQVTM; CDR2 reads ANQGSEA. The DNA for the CDR3 is TGCAGCGTTGTATTGCGGGGGGCGAGTCATGAGCAGTTCTTC. As protein: CSVVLRGASHEQFF.

This chain uses TRBV29-1 with TRBJ1-2; 11 bases are shared with TRBD1. The germline V gene encodes CDR1 SQVTM and CDR2 ANQGSEA. This CDR3 is 14 amino acids long. V dropped 5 bases and J dropped 7; count of bases not matched to a gene: 9. CDR3 protein: CSVWTGGELSGYTF. CDR3 nucleotide sequence: TGCAGCGTTTGGACAGGGGGCGAGTTGAGTGGCTACACCTTC.

The rearrangement links TRBV7-2 to TRBJ1-2, with D perhaps matching TRBD1 (6 bases). Per the germline V gene, CDR1 is SGHTA and CDR2 is FQGNSA. Trimming stripped 5 bases from V and 4 bases from J, with 11 bases between. This CDR3 spans 13 amino acids. As DNA, the CDR3 is TGTGCCAGCAGCGTCGACAGGCCCTATGGCTACACCTTC. Translated, it gives CASSVDRPYGYTF. Variable domain in full (rest from reference TRBV7-2 and TRBJ1-2): GAGVSQSPSNKVTEKGKDVELRCDPISGHTALYWYRQSLGQGLEFLIYFQGNSAPDKSGLPSDRFSAERTGGSVSTLTIQRTQQEDSAVYLCASSVDRPYGYTFGSGTRLTVV.

This clonotype was found a few times. The J gene is TRBJ2-1, the V gene TRBV28; 10 nucleotides line up with TRBD2. The CDR3 length is 17 residues. Per the germline V gene, CDR1 is MDHEN and CDR2 is SYDVKM. After removal of 6 bases from V and 0 bases from J, the junction contained 8 bases not matched to a gene. CDR3 sequence reads: CASRRIAGGSSYNEQFF. DNA for the CDR3: TGTGCCAGCAGACGTATAGCGGGGGGAAGCTCCTACAATGAGCAGTTCTTC.

This clonotype came up a few times. V is TRBV2 and J is TRBJ2-7, with 7 bases aligning to TRBD1. Losses at the gene ends were 3 bases for V and 0 bases for J; bases not matched to a gene: 8. The CDR3 sequence is 16 residues long. Germline CDR1 SNHLY, CDR2 FYNNEI. The CDR3 DNA reads TGTGCCAGCAGTGACCCGACAGGGCCCCGCTCCTACGAGCAGTACTTC. Amino acid sequence: CASSDPTGPRSYEQYF.

There are a few counts of this clonotype. The chain is built from TRBV27 and TRBJ2-7, with D perhaps TRBD1 or TRBD2 (5 bases each). Trimming shortened V by 3 bases and J by 3 bases, and 12 bases separated the two germline ends. The CDR3 is 14 residues long. Germline CDR1 reads MNHEY; CDR2 reads SMNVEV (reference sequence). The CDR3 loop is CASSFSGGGYEQYF. Written as DNA, the CDR3 is TGTGCCAGCAGTTTCAGTGGGGGTGGCTACGAGCAGTACTTC.

On this clonotype itself: A clone one base away is much larger, so this may be a read error. V gene TRBV5-8 combines with J gene TRBJ2-5, with D possibly matching TRBD2 (5 bases). CDR3 length equals 14 residues. Germline V gene data show CDR1 as SGHTS and CDR2 as YDEGEE. The CDR3 region has the DNA TGTACCAGCAGCTTGGAAGGCGGGTCTAAGACCCAGTACTTC. Its protein is CTSSLEGGSKTQYF. Filled out from reference TRBV5-8 and TRBJ2-5, the complete variable domain reads EAGVTQSPTHLIKTRGQQATLRCSPISGHTSVYWYQQALGLGLQFLLWYDEGEERNRGNFPPRFSGRQFPNYSSELNVNALELEDSALYLCTSSLEGGSKTQYFGPGTRLLVL.

This clonotype came up a few times. The V call is TRBV3-1, the J call TRBJ1-2; D not certain. The CDR3 has 12 residues. V was trimmed by 1 base and J by 5 bases, leaving 5 bases between them. Germline V gene sequence: CDR1 LGHDT, CDR2 YNNKEL (reference sequence). The CDR3 nucleotides are TGTGCCAGCAGCCAAGTAGGGTATGGCTACACCTTC. Amino acids: CASSQVGYGYTF.

The chain links TRBV12-3 or TRBV12-4 to TRBJ1-5; D remains unclear. V was cut by 1 base and J by 3 bases, with 4 bases left in between. The CDR3 runs to 13 residues. The CDR3 here is CASSLGYNQPQHF. CDR3 in DNA: TGTGCCAGCAGTTTAGGGTACAATCAGCCCCAGCATTTT.

This clonotype was detected only a few times. The chain combines TRBV7-2 with TRBJ2-3, with TRBD2 identical over 10 bases. Trimming took 2 bases from V and 6 from J; bases not matched to a gene: 5. This CDR3 region has 15 residues. The germline CDR1 and CDR2 sequences are SGHTA and FQGNSA. The CDR3 is CASSLLGLASDTQYF. CDR3 bases: TGTGCCAGCAGCTTATTGGGACTAGCGTCCGATACGCAGTATTTT.

The chain combines TRBV10-3 with TRBJ2-6; D gene unclear. CDR1 is ENHRY, CDR2 SYGVKD, per germline. This CDR3 is built from 15 residues. V lost 5 bases and J 0 bases, leaving 8 bases between the germline ends. CDR3 residues: CAISSGFSGANVLTF. The CDR3, as DNA: TGTGCCATCAGTTCGGGTTTCTCTGGGGCCAACGTCCTGACTTTC.

Comment on this clonotype: The conserved phenylalanine or tryptophan is not found at the CDR3 terminus, so this likely reflects a read error. No DNA is shown, since the ends of the CDR3 on it are uncertain; the CDR3 is the one TCRdb lists. The chain links TRBV6-5 to TRBJ2-5; TRBD1 is the table's D call and was not checked against the DNA. Germline CDR1 and CDR2: MNHEY and SVGAGI. The length of the CDR3 is 10 amino acids, counting both ends. The CDR3 reads CASPPGSGGS.

The DNA for the CDR3 is TGTGCCTACGGCCGGGACACCTACAATGAGCAGTTCTTC. It specifies CAYGRDTYNEQFF. This chain uses TRBV30 with TRBJ2-1; D is perhaps TRBD1 (6 bases). Trimming took off 7 bases at V and 2 bases at J, with 12 bases between the two ends. CDR1 is GTSNPN, CDR2 SVGIG, per germline (reference sequence). CDR3 length equals 13 residues.

This clonotype was counted only a few times. The V and J genes are TRBV5-1 and TRBJ1-2, with D uncertain. V was cut by 3 bases and J by 2 bases, with 11 bases left in between. CDR3 size: 14 residues. Germline CDR1 SGHRS, CDR2 YFSETQ. CDR3 residues: CASSSASGNYGYTF. The DNA for the CDR3 is TGCGCCAGCAGCTCGGCCAGCGGGAACTATGGCTACACCTTC.

This clonotype was seen a handful of times. The chain carries TRBV2 and TRBJ2-6, with 11 bases aligning to TRBD1. The CDR3 has 16 residues. Trimming took 6 bases from V and 4 from J; bases not matched to a gene: 5. The germline gives CDR1 SNHLY, CDR2 FYNNEI. CDR3 amino acids: CASRWTGGGGANVLTF. The DNA of the CDR3 is TGTGCCAGCAGGTGGACAGGGGGCGGCGGGGCCAACGTCCTGACTTTC. The variable domain in full, with the rest retrieved from reference TRBV2 and TRBJ2-6, is EPEVTQTPSHQVTQMGQEVILRCVPISNHLYFYWYRQILGQKVEFLVSFYNNEISEKSEIFDDQFSVERPDGSNFTLKIRSTKLEDSAMYFCASRWTGGGGANVLTFGAGSRLTVL.

The chain has TRBV29-1 and TRBJ2-1; D tentatively reads TRBD1 or TRBD2 (5 bases each). The CDR3 length is 16 residues. Germline CDR1 reads SQVTM; CDR2 reads ANQGSEA. Trimming removed 8 bases from V and 2 bases from J, with 22 bases in between. Written as DNA, the CDR3 is TGCAGCACCGAAGACACGGGGCCGCACACCTACAATGAGCAGTTCTTC. Its translation is CSTEDTGPHTYNEQFF.

This clonotype showed up just a few times. The chain links TRBV2 to TRBJ2-2, with D possibly being TRBD2 (5 bases). Germline CDR1 reads SNHLY; CDR2 reads FYNNEI. The CDR3 spans 14 residues. V lost 6 bases to trimming and J lost 7 bases, with 15 bases between them. The DNA for the CDR3 is TGTGCCAGCAGGGAAAGAGGGATGAACGGGGAGCTGTTTTTT. It encodes CASRERGMNGELFF.

The J gene is TRBJ2-1, the V gene TRBV10-3, with D unresolved. The germline V gene has CDR1 ENHRY and CDR2 SYGVKD. This CDR3 region has 14 residues. The germline V and J ends were trimmed by 3 bases and 0 bases, with 6 bases remaining between them. Written as DNA, the CDR3 is TGTGCCATCAGTGAAGATAGCTCCTACAATGAGCAGTTCTTC. This sequence encodes CAISEDSSYNEQFF.

This clonotype was counted many times. V gene TRBV28 combines with J gene TRBJ2-7; 7 positions match TRBD1. CDR1 and CDR2 (germline): MDHEN, SYDVKM. This CDR3 is built from 13 residues. V gave up 6 bases and J gave up 6 bases; unmatched junction bases: 8. Written as DNA, the CDR3 is TGTGCCAGCAGGTGGGGGACAGTCGGCGAGCAGTACTTC. Translating it yields CASRWGTVGEQYF.